The clone carrying this TCR beta chain appeared a few times. CDR1 and CDR2 from the germline V gene are MGHRA and YSYEKL. The junction had 5 bases not matched to a gene; V was cut back by 4 bases and J by 5 bases. The CDR3 contains 15 residues. MiXCR was run by TCRdb on the RT-PCR reads, yielding one entry per CDR3 protein. The sample lists about 1,900 distinct CDR3 sequences, roughly 4.7% occurring once. The data derive from a study of patients and donors after allogeneic stem cell transplantation. The V and J genes are TRBV4-1 and TRBJ2-5, with 12 nucleotides matching TRBD2. This TCR came from a human donor who was either an allogeneic HSCT recipient or a stem cell or donor lymphocyte infusion donor (not recorded which). It is not recorded whose cells these are; they may come from a transplant donor. Material: blood, either unsorted or a sorted T cell fraction (not recorded which). CDR3 sequence (DNA): TGCGCCAGCAGCCCGCGACTAGCGGGAGACGAGACCCAGTACTTC. Translating it yields CASSPRLAGDETQYF.